Listed here is a single TCR beta chain. Its specific antigen is unknown. One junction end disagrees with the germline gene, perhaps due to a read error. Different DNA sequences within this sample yield the same CDR3. The cohort consisted of 650 to 700 healthy bone marrow donors. At the time of sampling, every cohort member was nominally healthy, though immune exposures that went unrecorded were likely present. The donor was CMV seronegative and belonged to the group of more than 300 seronegative cohort members. A peripheral blood sample was collected from each donor, and TCR beta sequencing was performed on peripheral blood mononuclear cells. The Qiagen DNeasy Blood Extraction Kit was used to extract genomic DNA from the blood cell samples. These data are taken from a study of cytomegalovirus exposure and HLA in healthy donors (dated by TCRdb to 2015 to 2018). Study-level background: An earlier analysis of several hundred of the donors reported about 250 Gb of sequence data and 117 million unique TCR beta sequences from approximately 180 million T cells. Roughly 290 gigabases of sequencing data and around 90 million unique TCR sequences made up an early release that covered 500 to 650 HLA-typed donors. To study patterns of TCR occurrence, a later analysis re-analyzed previously published TCR beta repertoires from 666 donors and added high-resolution HLA genotyping. Every repertoire in the discovery cohort had been generated on one and the same sequencing platform. Besides the first cohort of around 700 subjects, a separate validation cohort made up of 120 different subjects was used. On average, over 200,000 unique TCR beta nucleotide sequences were sequenced per donor among about 400 genotyped donors of the cohort, with roughly 19% of those sequences being non-productive. In a later genetic analysis, genome-wide SNP genotypes for about 55% of the 666 donors were used, and that subset was treated as a discovery cohort. Of the roughly 430 genotyped donors, around 81% fell in the genetic ancestry cluster associated with self-reported Caucasian donors. Rather than using new phenotypic data, the later analysis identified candidate immune exposures from TCR beta sequences and from how often those sequences occurred across donors. HLA typing covered class I and class II loci at four-digit resolution. An earlier analysis of around 640 of the donors used high-throughput TCR beta sequencing to judge whether each TCR beta V gene segment behaved as functional or pseudogenic. Typing coverage differed by locus: A, B, C, DRB1 and DQB1 were typed in roughly 620-640 donors, DQA1 in approximately 520, DPA1 in 600 to 610, and DPB1 in around 440. The study used immunosequencing to profile the T cell repertoires of 666 subjects and linked those repertoires to cytomegalovirus serostatus. To predict cytomegalovirus infection status, the study combined high-throughput TCR immunosequencing, statistical association of individual TCRs with disease status, and machine learning. Roughly five DR-DQ haplotypes were handled as single units for association and clustering, since linkage in the cohort was strong. Donor age, sex, ethnicity and CMV serostatus were compiled alongside the repertoire data. The aim of the study was to test whether cataloging public T cell receptors could identify signatures of past pathogen exposure. Broader findings and caveats from the paper: Correlated functional status among segregating V segments might be attributable to linkage disequilibrium, but an unknown experimental factor could not be ruled out. Strong co-occurrence of HLA alleles, especially DR and DQ, made assigning TCR associations to individual alleles difficult. This cohort had only TCR beta chains sequenced, and the lack of alpha or paired-chain data limited which features could be detected. A group of highly shared sequence variants was considered likely to be a technical artifact of the sequencing pipeline. It was suggested by the authors that the approach could potentially be generalized to other disease states and immunological phenotypes. In vitro tests confirmed that a few of the cytomegalovirus-associated TCR beta chains recognize cytomegalovirus antigens. The classifier was reported to diagnose cytomegalovirus status with high specificity and sensitivity in both the original cohort and the validation cohort. For the cohort, immune exposure information was limited to CMV serostatus. Compared with equally common non-associated chains, HLA-associated TCR beta chains in a later analysis were more clonally expanded and had lower generation probabilities. Compared with the roughly 720-donor mean, donors in an Asian-associated ancestry cluster had fewer N-insertions in productive TCRs, according to a later genetic analysis. According to a later analysis, most CMV-associated TCR beta chains appeared to be HLA-restricted, and the HLA associations seemed to be driven largely by CMV exposure. In a later genetic analysis, a missense DCLRE1C variant was associated with V-gene and J-gene trimming of TCR beta chains, and the association was replicated in an independent cohort. In an earlier analysis of 587 of the donors, most TCR beta V segments appeared in productive rearrangements about 87% or about 30% of the time, broadly matching IMGT annotations. Because some donors lacked HLA typing at each locus, the association tests relied only on the typed subset. Because counts were too low, approximately 15 rarely observed V segments, including chromosome 9 orphons, were excluded from the earlier analysis of around 640 of the donors. While some public TCRs were present in many individuals, most TCR sequences turned up only very rarely across donors. Several of the top co-occurrence clusters appeared to be linked to parvovirus B19, influenza, CMV and Epstein-Barr virus, according to a later analysis. In a later analysis, the rate of TCR association differed among HLA loci, with DRB1 alleles having the most associated TCRs and HLA-C alleles having the fewest. Some IMGT-functional V segments, including TRBV6-2 and TRBV6-3, could not be distinguished by the 87-base-pair reads and were therefore excluded. A further reported finding was that TCR beta sequences accurately predicted the HLA-A and HLA-B alleles for most subjects in the first cohort. A later analysis associated 15,000 or so TCR beta sequences with specific HLA alleles at a false discovery rate of 0.05. In the study, around 150 TCR beta chains were listed as associated with cytomegalovirus. Presence/absence analyses assumed roughly uniform sequencing depth across donors, an assumption that may not hold.

Library preparation employed the immunoSEQ multiplex PCR assay. For the multiplex PCR, a mixture combining 60 forward primers for TCR Vbeta segments and 13 reverse primers for TCR Jbeta segments was used. A multiplex PCR assay on genomic DNA amplified the CDR3 region of rearranged TCR beta genes. The amplified TCR beta libraries were sequenced on the Illumina HiSeq System as 87-base-pair reads. In the authors' own workflow: A later analysis tallied roughly 80 million unique TCR beta chains across the 610 or so repertoires, and about 12 million of those chains were shared by two or more donors. Raw reads were error-corrected and collapsed into unique sequences by a nearest-neighbor algorithm in which closely related sequences were merged to remove PCR and sequencing errors. CDR3 sequences were aligned to IMGT reference sequences to assign V, D and J gene segments. For a sequence to be retained, at least a six-nucleotide match to both a V gene segment and a J gene segment was required. A rearrangement was called productive if the CDR3 had no stop codons and remained in frame with V and J, and every other rearrangement was called non-productive. CDR3 was defined according to IMGT convention as the region running from the second conserved V-encoded cysteine to the conserved J-encoded phenylalanine. The earlier analysis of 500 to 650 of the donors excluded any sequence lacking an unambiguous match to a single V gene segment. An earlier analysis of approximately 590 of the donors called V segments functional above 56.7% productive rearrangements and segregating when the between-donor standard deviation exceeded 5%. A statistical classification framework was developed to diagnose cytomegalovirus status using the catalog of TCR beta chain sequences. V and J gene assignment, in a later analysis, came from comparing TCR nucleotide sequences with IMGT/GENE-DB human TR gene sequences. Using the TCRdist pipeline, a later analysis assigned CDR3 sequences along with most-parsimonious VDJ recombination scenarios. In a later analysis, every TCR beta chain was defined by the combination of its CDR3 amino acid sequence and its V-gene family, and reads without a unique V-gene family were dropped. To address suspected cross-contamination and a sequencing artifact, a later analysis removed approximately 600 highly shared, low-generation-probability nucleotide sequences. For each public chain, a later analysis derived a clonal expansion index from normalized ranks of inferred template counts within each repertoire. In a later analysis, generation probabilities were computed using a VDJ recombination model fitted to out-of-frame rearrangements, and the results were checked against IGoR. In a later analysis, hypergeometric tests were used to score TCR-TCR, TCR-HLA and TCR-CMV co-occurrence, with a repertoire-size bias correction applied to TCR pairs. In a later analysis, false discovery rates were estimated by permuting HLA or CMV assignments 20 times. A later analysis grouped co-occurring TCRs with DBSCAN, adding TCRdist sequence similarity when clustering within HLA-allele-positive subsets. Repertoires with fewer than 30,000 or more than 120,000 public chains were left out of co-occurrence clustering, as were four to six repertoires with anomalous nucleotide sharing. Drawn from immuneACCESS, this table holds only the in-frame rearrangements with V and J called that TCRdb kept. Clones are partly lost; checked studies trace under half to an unresolved V gene and leave the rest unexplained. The V and J calls and the clone size are those of that table, but D and trimming were determined from the DNA. The sample's records list more than 95,000 clones. Roughly 2.5% of the sample is taken by the ten largest.

From the cysteine through the phenylalanine, the CDR3 covers 15 amino acids. Only CDR3 DNA is held: 45 bases, read in frame from base 1. The germline V gene encodes CDR1 SGDLS and CDR2 YYNGEE. The V and J genes are TRBV9 and TRBJ2-6; the D segment could be TRBD1, given 5 matching bases. The origin of this receptor is a man aged 30 to 45 in good health and CMV-seronegative. Sequenced: PBMCs. The CDR3 region has the sequence CASSDSGTGANVLTF. The sequenced DNA: TGTGCCAGCAGCGATTCAGGCACTGGGGCTAACGTCCTGACTTTC.